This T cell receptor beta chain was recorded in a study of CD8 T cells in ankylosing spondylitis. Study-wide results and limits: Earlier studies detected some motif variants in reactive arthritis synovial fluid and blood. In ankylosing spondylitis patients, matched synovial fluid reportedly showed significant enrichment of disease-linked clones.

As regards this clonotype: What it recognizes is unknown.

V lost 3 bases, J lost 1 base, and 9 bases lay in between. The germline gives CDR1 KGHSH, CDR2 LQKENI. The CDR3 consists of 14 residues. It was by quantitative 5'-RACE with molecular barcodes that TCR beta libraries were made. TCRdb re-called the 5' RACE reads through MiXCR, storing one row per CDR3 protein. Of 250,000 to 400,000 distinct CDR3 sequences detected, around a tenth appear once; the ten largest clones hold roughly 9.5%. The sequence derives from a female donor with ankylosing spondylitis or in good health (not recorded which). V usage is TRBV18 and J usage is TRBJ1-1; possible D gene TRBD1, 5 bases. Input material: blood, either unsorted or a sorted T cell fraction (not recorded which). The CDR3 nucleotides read TGTGCCAGCTCACCCTCGACAGAGAACACTGAAGCTTTCTTT. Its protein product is CASSPSTENTEAFF.